This TCR delta chain was captured by sequencing in a study of TRDV2 sequences in healthy donors (dated by TCRdb to 2018 to 2021). The study in broad terms: Fewer than 25 single-cell-derived gamma9delta2 T cell clones spanning the full range of antitumor activity were TCR-sequenced and traced within the bulk repertoire.

In regard to this clone: Its specific antigen is unknown. There are no base qualities to consult, and no much larger clone falls within one base.

Receptor amplification or capture employed PCR. The instrument was an Illumina MiSeq. In the authors' own workflow: When TRDV repertoire clonotype frequencies were reported, any clonotype that had only a single read was left out. Clone calls in TCRdb were regenerated from the public reads with CATT, after which identical DNA sequences shared one row. The authors' filters were not applied to this entry. The sample profile shows under 2,500 delta-chain clones; around 60% of them were found once. Approximately 15% of the sample is taken by the ten largest. Complete TCR delta chain (Vdelta2) repertoires were sequenced in bulk to track the frequency of functionally characterized gamma9delta2 T cell clones. The Dutch blood bank was the source from which peripheral blood of anonymous healthy donors was purchased. The gamma9delta2 T cells analyzed in the study were derived from peripheral blood of healthy donors.

From cysteine to phenylalanine, the CDR3 is 18 amino acids long. CDR3 DNA is the only sequence kept; it has 54 bases, read in frame from the first base. The germline V gene supplies CDR1 GEAIGNYY and CDR2 EKD. Cut back by 6 bases and 0 bases, the V and J ends lie 25 bases apart. Study-wide findings and limitations: The TCRdelta clonotypes of several highly reactive clones appeared rare, since those clonotypes could not be detected in the bulk sequencing data from the donors of those clones. Observed TCRdelta repertoires were highly focused, yet clonotype frequency did not correlate with antitumor functional potential of the respective clone.

The sequenced sample was Vd2+ gamma-delta T cells from blood. The sample's cell subset or site label, decoded: TCR Vdelta2-expressing (gamma9delta2) T cells. This chain joins TRDV2 to TRDJ1; TRDD3 might be the D gene, on 6 matching bases. The origin of this receptor is a human donor in good health. The DNA sequence is TGTGCCTGTTCGAAACTGGGCCCCTTTAATGGGTACACCGATAAACTCATCTTT. This encodes CACSKLGPFNGYTDKLIF.